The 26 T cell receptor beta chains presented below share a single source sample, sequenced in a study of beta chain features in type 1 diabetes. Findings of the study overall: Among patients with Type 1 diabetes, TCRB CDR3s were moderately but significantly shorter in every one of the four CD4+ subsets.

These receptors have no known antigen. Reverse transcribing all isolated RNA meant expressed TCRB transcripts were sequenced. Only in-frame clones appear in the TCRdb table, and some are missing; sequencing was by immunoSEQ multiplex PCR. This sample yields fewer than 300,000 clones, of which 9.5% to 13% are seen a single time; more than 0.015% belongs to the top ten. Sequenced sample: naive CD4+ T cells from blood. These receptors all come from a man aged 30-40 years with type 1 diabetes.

CDR3 amino acids: CASSLSQPSTDTQYF. The CDR3 bases are TGCGCCAGCAGCTTGTCACAGCCGAGCACAGATACGCAGTATTTT. The chain uses TRBV5-1 and TRBJ2-3; unclear D gene. Germline-derived CDR1 and CDR2 are SGHRS and YFSETQ. The length of the CDR3 is 15 residues. Trimming shortened V by 1 base and J by 0 bases, and 9 bases separated the two germline ends.

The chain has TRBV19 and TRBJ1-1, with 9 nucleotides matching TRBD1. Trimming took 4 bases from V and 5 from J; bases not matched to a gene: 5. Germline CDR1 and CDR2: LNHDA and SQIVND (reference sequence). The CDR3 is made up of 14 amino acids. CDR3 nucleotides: TGTGCCAGTAGTACCGGGACAGGGAGGACTGAAGCTTTCTTT. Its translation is CASSTGTGRTEAFF.

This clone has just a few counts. The CDR3 here is CASSLKAGTEAFF. The CDR3 coding sequence is TGTGCCAGCAGCTTAAAGGCGGGTACTGAAGCTTTCTTT. J is TRBJ1-1 and V is TRBV7-2; no clear D. The CDR3 loop spans 13 amino acids. Trimming cost V 2 bases and J 5 bases, with 9 bases left between them. CDR1 SGHTA and CDR2 FQGNSA come from the germline V gene.

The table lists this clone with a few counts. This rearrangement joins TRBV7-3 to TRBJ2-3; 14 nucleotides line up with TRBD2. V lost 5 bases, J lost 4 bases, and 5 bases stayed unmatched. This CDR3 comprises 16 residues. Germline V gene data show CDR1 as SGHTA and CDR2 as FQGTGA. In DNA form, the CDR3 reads TGTGCCAGCAGCCCGGGACTAGCGGGGGTTGCAGATACGCAGTATTTT. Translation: CASSPGLAGVADTQYF.

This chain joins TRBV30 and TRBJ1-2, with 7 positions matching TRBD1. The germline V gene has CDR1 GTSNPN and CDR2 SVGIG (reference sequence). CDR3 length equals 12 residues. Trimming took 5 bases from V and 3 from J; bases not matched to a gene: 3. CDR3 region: CAWAGGDYGYTF. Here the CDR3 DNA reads TGTGCCTGGGCAGGGGGAGACTATGGCTACACCTTC.

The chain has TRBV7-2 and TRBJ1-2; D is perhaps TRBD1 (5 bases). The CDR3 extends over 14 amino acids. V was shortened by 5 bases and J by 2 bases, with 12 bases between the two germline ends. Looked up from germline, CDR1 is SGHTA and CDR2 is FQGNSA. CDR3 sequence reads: CASSPNRGNYGYTF. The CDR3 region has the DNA TGTGCCAGCAGCCCCAACCGGGGGAACTATGGCTACACCTTC.

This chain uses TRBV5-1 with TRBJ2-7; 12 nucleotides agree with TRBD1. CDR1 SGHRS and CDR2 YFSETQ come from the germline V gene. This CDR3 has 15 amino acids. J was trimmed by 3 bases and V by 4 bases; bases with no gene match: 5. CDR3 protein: CASSIGTGGNYEQYF. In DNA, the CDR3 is TGCGCCAGCAGCATAGGGACAGGGGGCAACTACGAGCAGTACTTC.

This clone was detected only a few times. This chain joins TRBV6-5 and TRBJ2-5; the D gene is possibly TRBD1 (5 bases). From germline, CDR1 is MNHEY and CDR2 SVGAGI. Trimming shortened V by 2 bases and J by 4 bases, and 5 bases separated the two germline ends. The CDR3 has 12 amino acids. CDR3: CASSYQGETQYF. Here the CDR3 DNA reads TGTGCCAGCAGTTACCAGGGAGAGACCCAGTACTTC.

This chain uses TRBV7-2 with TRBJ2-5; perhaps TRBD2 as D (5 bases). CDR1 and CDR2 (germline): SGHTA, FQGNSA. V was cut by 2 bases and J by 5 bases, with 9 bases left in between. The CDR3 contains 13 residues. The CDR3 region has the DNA TGTGCCAGCAGCTTACGGAGGTGGGAGACCCAGTACTTC. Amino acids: CASSLRRWETQYF. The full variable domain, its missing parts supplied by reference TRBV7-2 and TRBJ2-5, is GAGVSQSPSNKVTEKGKDVELRCDPISGHTALYWYRQSLGQGLEFLIYFQGNSAPDKSGLPSDRFSAERTGGSVSTLTIQRTQQEDSAVYLCASSLRRWETQYFGPGTRLLVL.

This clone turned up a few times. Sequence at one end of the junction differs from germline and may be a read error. This CDR3 is CATSRDPRNTWELFF. CDR3 sequence (DNA): TGTGCCACCAGCAGAGATCCTAGGAACACCTGGGAGCTGTTTTTT. The chain couples TRBV15 to TRBJ2-2; D uncertain. CDR3 length: 15 amino acids. CDR1 is LNHNV, CDR2 YYDKDF, per germline (reference sequence).

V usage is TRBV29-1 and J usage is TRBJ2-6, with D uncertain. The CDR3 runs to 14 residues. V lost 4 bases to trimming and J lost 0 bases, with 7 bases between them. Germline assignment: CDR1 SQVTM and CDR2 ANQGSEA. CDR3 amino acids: CSVGQNSGANVLTF. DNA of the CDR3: TGCAGCGTTGGGCAGAACTCTGGGGCCAACGTCCTGACTTTC.

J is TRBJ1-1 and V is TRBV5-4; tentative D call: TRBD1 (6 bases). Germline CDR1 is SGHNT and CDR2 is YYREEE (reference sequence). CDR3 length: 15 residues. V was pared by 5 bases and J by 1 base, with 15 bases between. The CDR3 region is CASRTTGHRNTEAFF. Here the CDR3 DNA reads TGTGCCAGCAGGACTACGGGACACAGGAACACTGAAGCTTTCTTT.

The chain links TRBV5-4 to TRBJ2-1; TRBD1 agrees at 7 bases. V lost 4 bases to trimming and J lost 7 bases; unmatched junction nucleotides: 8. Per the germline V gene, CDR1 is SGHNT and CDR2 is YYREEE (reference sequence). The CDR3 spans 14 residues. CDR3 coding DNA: TGTGCCAGCAGCCTAAAGGACAGGAGTAATGAGCAGTTCTTC. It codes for CASSLKDRSNEQFF.

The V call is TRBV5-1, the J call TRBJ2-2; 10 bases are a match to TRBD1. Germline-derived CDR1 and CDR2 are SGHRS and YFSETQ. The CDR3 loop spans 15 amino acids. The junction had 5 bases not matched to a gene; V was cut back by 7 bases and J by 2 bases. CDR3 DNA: TGCGCCAGCGTTCGGACAGGGGGAAACACCGGGGAGCTGTTTTTT. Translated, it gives CASVRTGGNTGELFF.

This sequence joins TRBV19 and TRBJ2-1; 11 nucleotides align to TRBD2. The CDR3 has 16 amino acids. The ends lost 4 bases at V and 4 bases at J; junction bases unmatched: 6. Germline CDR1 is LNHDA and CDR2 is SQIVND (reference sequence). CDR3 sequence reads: CASSSHSGGAYNEQFF. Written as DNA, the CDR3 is TGTGCCAGTAGTAGCCATAGCGGGGGGGCGTACAATGAGCAGTTCTTC.

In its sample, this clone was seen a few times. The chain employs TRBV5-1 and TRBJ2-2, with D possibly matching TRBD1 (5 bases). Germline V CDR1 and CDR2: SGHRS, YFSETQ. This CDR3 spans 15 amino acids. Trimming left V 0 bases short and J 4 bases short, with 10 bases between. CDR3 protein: CASSLGTLFTGELFF. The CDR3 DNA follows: TGCGCCAGCAGCTTGGGGACATTATTCACCGGGGAGCTGTTTTTT.

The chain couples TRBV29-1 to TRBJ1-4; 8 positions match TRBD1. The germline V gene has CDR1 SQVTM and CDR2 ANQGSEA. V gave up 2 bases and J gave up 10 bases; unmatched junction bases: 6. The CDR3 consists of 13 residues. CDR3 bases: TGCAGCGTTGAACAGGGGGCTCGGGGAAAACTGTTTTTT. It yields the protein CSVEQGARGKLFF. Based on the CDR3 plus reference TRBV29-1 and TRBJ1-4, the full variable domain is SAVISQKPSRDICQRGTSLTIQCQVDSQVTMMFWYRQQPGQSLTLIATANQGSEATYESGFVIDKFPISRPNLTFSTLTVSNMSPEDSSIYLCSVEQGARGKLFFGSGTQLSVL.

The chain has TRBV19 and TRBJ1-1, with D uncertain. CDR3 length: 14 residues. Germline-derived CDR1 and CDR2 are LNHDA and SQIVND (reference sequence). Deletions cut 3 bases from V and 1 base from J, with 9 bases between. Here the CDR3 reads CASSIPGKNTEAFF. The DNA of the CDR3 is TGTGCCAGTAGTATCCCGGGAAAGAACACTGAAGCTTTCTTT.

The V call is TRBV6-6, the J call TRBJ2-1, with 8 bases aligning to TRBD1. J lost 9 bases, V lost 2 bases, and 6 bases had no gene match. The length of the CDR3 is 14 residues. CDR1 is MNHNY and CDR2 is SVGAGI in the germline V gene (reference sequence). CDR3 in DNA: TGTGCCAGCAGTTACCGTGGACAGGGCAGTGAGCAGTTCTTC. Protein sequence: CASSYRGQGSEQFF.

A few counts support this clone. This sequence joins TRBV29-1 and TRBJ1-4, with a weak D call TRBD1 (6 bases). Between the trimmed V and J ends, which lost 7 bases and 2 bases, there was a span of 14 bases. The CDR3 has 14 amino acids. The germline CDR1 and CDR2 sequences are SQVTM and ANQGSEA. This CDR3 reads CSGSGGSTNEKLFF. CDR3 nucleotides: TGCAGCGGGAGCGGGGGCTCGACTAATGAAAAACTGTTTTTT.

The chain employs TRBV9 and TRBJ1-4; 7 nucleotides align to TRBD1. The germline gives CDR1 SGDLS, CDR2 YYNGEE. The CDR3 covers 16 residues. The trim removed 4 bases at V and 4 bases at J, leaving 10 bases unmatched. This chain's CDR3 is CASSISPGTVNEKLFF. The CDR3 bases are TGTGCCAGCAGCATATCCCCCGGGACAGTTAATGAAAAACTGTTTTTT.

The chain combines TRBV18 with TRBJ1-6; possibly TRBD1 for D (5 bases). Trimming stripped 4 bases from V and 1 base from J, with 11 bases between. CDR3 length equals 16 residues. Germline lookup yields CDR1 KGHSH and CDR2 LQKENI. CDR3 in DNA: TGTGCCAGCTCACGAAACGGGGGGTCCTATAATTCACCCCTCCACTTT. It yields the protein CASSRNGGSYNSPLHF. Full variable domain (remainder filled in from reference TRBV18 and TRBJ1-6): NAGVMQNPRHLVRRRGQEARLRCSPMKGHSHVYWYRQLPEEGLKFMVYLQKENIIDESGMPKERFSAEFPKEGPSILRIQQVVRGDSAAYFCASSRNGGSYNSPLHFGNGTRLTVT.

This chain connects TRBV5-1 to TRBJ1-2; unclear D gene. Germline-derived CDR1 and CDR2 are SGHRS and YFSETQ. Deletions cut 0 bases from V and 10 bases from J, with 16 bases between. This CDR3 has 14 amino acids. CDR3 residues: CASSLVPGSSDYTF. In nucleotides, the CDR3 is TGCGCCAGCAGCTTGGTGCCGGGTTCGAGCGACTACACCTTC.

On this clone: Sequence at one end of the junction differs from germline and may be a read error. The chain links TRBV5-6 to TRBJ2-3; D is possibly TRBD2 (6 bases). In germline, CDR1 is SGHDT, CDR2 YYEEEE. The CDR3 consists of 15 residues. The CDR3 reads CATSFKWRATDTQYF. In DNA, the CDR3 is TGTGCCACCAGCTTCAAGTGGAGGGCAACAGATACGCAGTATTTT.

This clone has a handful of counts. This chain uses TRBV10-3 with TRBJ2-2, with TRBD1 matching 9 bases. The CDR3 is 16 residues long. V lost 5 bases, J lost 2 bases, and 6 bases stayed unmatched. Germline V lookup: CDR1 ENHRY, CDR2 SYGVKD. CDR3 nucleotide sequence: TGTGCCATCAGTCCCCGGGACAGGGCTAACACCGGGGAGCTGTTTTTT. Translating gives CAISPRDRANTGELFF.

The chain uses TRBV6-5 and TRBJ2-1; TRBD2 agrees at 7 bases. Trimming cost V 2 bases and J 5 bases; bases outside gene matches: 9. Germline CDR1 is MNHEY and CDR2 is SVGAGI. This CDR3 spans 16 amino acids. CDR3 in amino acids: CASSYGWGTMDNEQFF. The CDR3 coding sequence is TGTGCCAGCAGTTACGGGTGGGGGACTATGGACAATGAGCAGTTCTTC.